What follows are 31 T cell receptor beta chains derived from one specimen sequenced in a study of cytomegalovirus exposure and HLA in healthy donors. Data came from immunoSEQ multiplex PCR; TCRdb stores just in-frame clones and leaves some out. The sample has about 240,000 clones, around 88% seen once; the top ten hold 1.2%. The sequencing sample was made of PBMCs. These TCRs come from a woman aged 25 to 39 in good health and CMV-seropositive.

The V gene is TRBV5-1, the J gene TRBJ1-5; D may be TRBD1 (6 bases). This CDR3 spans 14 amino acids. Trimming removed 4 bases from V and 5 bases from J, with 13 bases in between. In germline, CDR1 is SGHRS, CDR2 YFSETQ. CDR3 residues: CASSPGQQDQPQHF. The CDR3 DNA follows: TGCGCCAGCAGCCCAGGACAGCAAGATCAGCCCCAGCATTTT.

The gene calls are TRBV7-2 and TRBJ1-3; D is undetermined. V gave up 1 base and J gave up 0 bases, with 7 bases separating them. The length of the CDR3 is 15 residues. Germline loops: CDR1 SGHTA, CDR2 FQGNSA. The CDR3: CASSLDYSSGNTIYF. The CDR3 DNA follows: TGTGCCAGCAGCTTAGATTACAGCTCTGGAAACACCATATATTTT.

The gene calls are TRBV30 and TRBJ2-3; D possibly corresponds to TRBD1 (6 bases). The V end lost 4 bases, the J end lost 0 bases, and 11 bases lay between the germline ends. CDR1 and CDR2 from the germline V gene are GTSNPN and SVGIG (reference sequence). This CDR3 spans 14 amino acids. Written as DNA, the CDR3 is TGTGCCTGGACGACAGGTCTGAGCACAGATACGCAGTATTTT. This sequence encodes CAWTTGLSTDTQYF.

The chain has TRBV5-6 and TRBJ2-5; 8 bases are shared with TRBD1. CDR3 length equals 16 residues. The ends lost 3 bases at V and 3 bases at J; junction bases unmatched: 10. The V gene's germline CDR1 is SGHDT and CDR2 YYEEEE. CDR3 loop: CASSWWTGMKEETQYF. DNA for the CDR3: TGTGCCAGCAGCTGGTGGACAGGGATGAAGGAAGAGACCCAGTACTTC. Supplemented by reference TRBV5-6 and TRBJ2-5, the full variable domain reads DAGVTQSPTHLIKTRGQQVTLRCSPKSGHDTVSWYQQALGQGPQFIFQYYEEEERQRGNFPDRFSGHQFPNYSSELNVNALLLGDSALYLCASSWWTGMKEETQYFGPGTRLLVL.

The gene calls are TRBV2 and TRBJ2-7; possible D gene TRBD2, 6 bases. Germline V gene data show CDR1 as SNHLY and CDR2 as FYNNEI. Trimming took 10 bases from V and 7 from J, leaving 26 bases between them. The CDR3 has 15 amino acids. The CDR3 region has the DNA TGTGCCACCTTCTCTTTTACGGGACTCCTCAGAGAGCAGTACTTC. Its translation: CATFSFTGLLREQYF.

The chain has TRBV20-1 and TRBJ2-5; no clear D gene. The V end lost 5 bases, the J end lost 5 bases, and 9 bases lay between the germline ends. The CDR3 sequence is 11 residues long. From germline, CDR1 is DFQATT and CDR2 SNEGSKA (reference sequence). CDR3: CSAHRRETQYF. For the CDR3, the DNA is TGCAGTGCTCATCGGCGGGAGACCCAGTACTTC.

The genes are TRBV5-1 and TRBJ2-7; 9 bases map to TRBD1. Germline trimming cut 2 bases from V and 1 base from J; bases unmatched to any gene: 4. The CDR3 totals 15 residues. Germline CDR1 reads SGHRS; CDR2 reads YFSETQ. CDR3 sequence: CASSFRDRVSYEQYF. The CDR3 nucleotides read TGCGCCAGCAGCTTCCGGGACAGGGTTTCCTACGAGCAGTACTTC.

The chain recombines TRBV19 with TRBJ2-2; possibly TRBD2 for D (5 bases). Germline V gene data show CDR1 as LNHDA and CDR2 as SQIVND (reference sequence). The V end was cut by 2 bases, the J end by 0 bases, with 10 bases between. The CDR3 totals 16 residues. The DNA for the CDR3 is TGTGCCAGTAGTATAACGGGAAACGCGAACACCGGGGAGCTGTTTTTT. This encodes CASSITGNANTGELFF.

This chain links TRBV4-2 with TRBJ2-5; the D gene is possibly TRBD2 (5 bases). This CDR3 is built from 13 residues. V was clipped by 5 bases and J by 2 bases, with 9 bases between them. Germline V gene sequence: CDR1 LGHNA, CDR2 YNFKEQ. CDR3 amino acids: CASSTTRQETQYF. The CDR3 nucleotides are TGTGCCAGCAGCACTACTAGACAAGAGACCCAGTACTTC.

Only a few counts were recorded for this clone. The chain is built from TRBV4-2 and TRBJ2-1, with TRBD2 as a possible D gene (7 bases). The CDR3 has 13 amino acids. The V gene's germline CDR1 is LGHNA and CDR2 YNFKEQ. CDR3: CPGAGVTYNEQFF. CDR3 coding DNA: TGTCCGGGGGCGGGAGTTACCTACAATGAGCAGTTCTTC.

The chain has TRBV2 and TRBJ2-3; D might be TRBD2 (5 bases). This CDR3 spans 14 amino acids. CDR1 and CDR2 from the germline V gene are SNHLY and FYNNEI. With 8 bases removed from V and 2 bases from J, the gap between germline ends came to 14 bases. CDR3 region: CASGLTGITDTQYF. The CDR3 DNA reads as TGTGCCAGCGGGCTAACGGGAATCACAGATACGCAGTATTTT.

In DNA form, the CDR3 reads TGTGCCAGCTCACCGCAGACAGGGGGTTTTACTGAAGCTTTCTTT. This sequence encodes CASSPQTGGFTEAFF. V usage is TRBV18 and J usage is TRBJ1-1; 9 bases are shared with TRBD1. Losses at the gene ends were 3 bases for V and 5 bases for J; bases not matched to a gene: 7. The CDR3 has 15 amino acids. From germline, CDR1 is KGHSH and CDR2 LQKENI.

This chain joins TRBV9 and TRBJ2-7; 8 bases are a match to TRBD2. The germline V gene has CDR1 SGDLS and CDR2 YYNGEE. This CDR3 region has 15 residues. V gave up 3 bases and J gave up 6 bases; unmatched junction bases: 11. Here the CDR3 reads CASSADWTSYREQYF. CDR3 DNA: TGTGCCAGCAGCGCCGACTGGACTAGCTACCGCGAGCAGTACTTC. Full variable domain (missing parts from reference TRBV9 and TRBJ2-7): DSGVTQTPKHLITATGQRVTLRCSPRSGDLSVYWYQQSLDQGLQFLIQYYNGEERAKGNILERFSAQQFPDLHSELNLSSLELGDSALYFCASSADWTSYREQYFGPGTRLTVT.

The genes are TRBV9 and TRBJ2-1; the match to TRBD2 covers 11 bases. V lost 7 bases and J lost 8; bases outside the gene matches: 5. Per germline, CDR1 SGDLS and CDR2 YYNGEE. The CDR3 has 13 amino acids. The CDR3 sequence: CASQTSGSYEQFF. Here the CDR3 DNA reads TGTGCCAGCCAAACTAGCGGGAGCTATGAGCAGTTCTTC. Full variable domain (remainder filled in from reference TRBV9 and TRBJ2-1): DSGVTQTPKHLITATGQRVTLRCSPRSGDLSVYWYQQSLDQGLQFLIQYYNGEERAKGNILERFSAQQFPDLHSELNLSSLELGDSALYFCASQTSGSYEQFFGPGTRLTVL.

The sample holds one count of this clone. The chain is built from TRBV6-6 and TRBJ2-7; D call uncertain. Germline CDR1 MNHNY, CDR2 SVGAGI (reference sequence). This CDR3 contains 14 residues. Trimming left V 5 bases short and J 4 bases short, with 15 bases between. The DNA of the CDR3 is TGTGCCAGCAGTCCAAGTACGATCAGGTACGAGCAGTACTTC. Translated: CASSPSTIRYEQYF.

The chain has TRBV6-1 and TRBJ2-7; D possibly corresponds to TRBD2 (6 bases). The CDR3 consists of 15 residues. Between the trimmed V and J ends, which lost 1 base and 2 bases, there was a span of 12 bases. The germline CDR1 and CDR2 sequences are MNHNS and SASEGT. The CDR3 bases are TGTGCCAGCAGTGAAGTGGGGGGAAAGACCTACGAGCAGTACTTC. Translation: CASSEVGGKTYEQYF.

The chain employs TRBV6-1 and TRBJ2-3, with D perhaps TRBD2 (6 bases). Germline V lookup: CDR1 MNHNS, CDR2 SASEGT. The CDR3 sequence is 14 residues long. The V end lost 6 bases, the J end lost 5 bases, and 15 bases lay between the germline ends. The CDR3 here is CASRRGGERDTQYF. CDR3 DNA: TGTGCCAGCAGACGGGGCGGGGAGAGAGATACGCAGTATTTT.

The chain carries TRBV6-6 and TRBJ2-7; D gene unclear. The V end lost 6 bases, the J end lost 4 bases, and 13 bases lay between the germline ends. In germline, CDR1 is MNHNY, CDR2 SVGAGI (reference sequence). This CDR3 is built from 13 residues. The CDR3 reads CASSPFDAYEQYF. The CDR3 nucleotides are TGTGCCAGCAGCCCATTCGATGCGTACGAGCAGTACTTC.

A few counts support this clone. The chain combines TRBV7-3 with TRBJ2-1; 9 nucleotides line up with TRBD1. Germline V gene sequence: CDR1 SGHTA, CDR2 FQGTGA. The junction had 6 bases not matched to a gene; V was cut back by 5 bases and J by 1 base. CDR3 length: 16 amino acids. CDR3 sequence reads: CASSRTGTGSYNEQFF. In nucleotides, the CDR3 is TGTGCCAGCAGCCGAACCGGGACAGGGTCCTACAATGAGCAGTTCTTC. Based on the CDR3 plus reference TRBV7-3 and TRBJ2-1, the full variable domain is GAGVSQTPSNKVTEKGKYVELRCDPISGHTALYWYRQSLGQGPEFLIYFQGTGAADDSGLPNDRFFAVRPEGSVSTLKIQRTERGDSAVYLCASSRTGTGSYNEQFFGPGTRLTVL.

V gene TRBV27 combines with J gene TRBJ2-3; 8 bases map to TRBD2. Germline lookup yields CDR1 MNHEY and CDR2 SMNVEV (reference sequence). The CDR3 contains 18 residues. V lost 6 bases and J lost 0; bases outside the gene matches: 14. The CDR3 DNA follows: TGTGCCAGCAGACGAGGAACTAGCGGTTATACTAGCACAGATACGCAGTATTTT. This encodes CASRRGTSGYTSTDTQYF.

In its sample, this clone was seen once. V is TRBV15 and J is TRBJ2-7; perhaps TRBD2 as D (6 bases). V lost 5 bases and J lost 4, with 15 bases in between. CDR3 length equals 14 residues. Germline V gives CDR1 LNHNV, CDR2 YYDKDF (reference sequence). The CDR3 spells CATSPSLGTYEQYF. In DNA form, the CDR3 reads TGTGCCACCAGCCCAAGCTTGGGGACTTACGAGCAGTACTTC.

The gene calls are TRBV13 and TRBJ1-2, with D perhaps TRBD1 (5 bases). The germline V gene encodes CDR1 PRHDT and CDR2 FYEKMQ (reference sequence). The CDR3 extends over 14 amino acids. The V end was cut by 3 bases, the J end by 4 bases, with 12 bases between. CDR3 in DNA: TGTGCCAGCAGCTTGGGGCGGCAGACCTATGGCTACACCTTC. The encoded protein is CASSLGRQTYGYTF. The full variable domain, its missing parts supplied by reference TRBV13 and TRBJ1-2, is AAGVIQSPRHLIKEKRETATLKCYPIPRHDTVYWYQQGPGQDPQFLISFYEKMQSDKGSIPDRFSAQQFSDYHSELNMSSLELGDSALYFCASSLGRQTYGYTFGSGTRLTVV.

Written as DNA, the CDR3 is TGTGCCAGCAGTGACCGGGGTGGGAGTTTCAATGAGCAGTTCTTC. It yields the protein CASSDRGGSFNEQFF. The V gene is TRBV2, the J gene TRBJ2-1; D is perhaps TRBD2 (5 bases). The germline gives CDR1 SNHLY, CDR2 FYNNEI. V was pared by 3 bases and J by 6 bases, with 15 bases between. This CDR3 is 15 amino acids long.

This CDR3 reads CASSFFAGANYGYTF. CDR3 bases: TGTGCCAGCAGTTTTTTTGCAGGGGCTAACTATGGCTACACCTTC. The V gene is TRBV27, the J gene TRBJ1-2, with D perhaps TRBD1 (6 bases). Trimming shortened V by 3 bases and J by 0 bases, and 11 bases separated the two germline ends. CDR1 MNHEY and CDR2 SMNVEV come from the germline V gene (reference sequence). The CDR3 is 15 residues long.

In this sample, this clone turned up a few times. The chain has TRBV6-1 and TRBJ1-1; perhaps TRBD1 as D (5 bases). V dropped 4 bases and J dropped 3 bases, with 9 bases sitting between them. The CDR3 runs 13 residues. CDR1 and CDR2 from the germline V gene are MNHNS and SASEGT. The DNA of the CDR3 is TGTGCCAGCAGTGTCAGGGAATACACTGAAGCTTTCTTT. Protein: CASSVREYTEAFF.

This clone was seen only a few times. This chain joins TRBV5-8 and TRBJ2-7, with a possible D match to TRBD2 (5 bases). Germline loops: CDR1 SGHTS, CDR2 YDEGEE. The CDR3 totals 14 residues. The V end lost 0 bases, the J end lost 5 bases, and 12 bases lay between the germline ends. The CDR3 loop is CASSLARGRHEQYF. CDR3 nucleotide sequence: TGTGCCAGCAGCTTGGCGAGAGGGCGGCACGAGCAGTACTTC.

The rearrangement uses TRBV4-1 and TRBJ2-1, with a weak D call TRBD1 (6 bases). Germline V gives CDR1 MGHRA, CDR2 YSYEKL. Trimming removed 1 base at V and 9 bases at J, with 13 bases between. The CDR3 is 14 residues long. The CDR3 DNA sequence: TGCGCCAGCAGCCAAGTTACAGGGCCTCGTGAGCAGTTCTTC. Residues: CASSQVTGPREQFF.

The genes are TRBV7-9 and TRBJ2-2; tentatively, D is TRBD2 (6 bases). V lost 5 bases to trimming and J lost 2 bases, with 12 bases between them. This CDR3 spans 15 amino acids. The germline V gene encodes CDR1 SEHNR and CDR2 FQNEAQ (reference sequence). DNA of the CDR3: TGTGCCAGCAGCCCTCCGGGAGCTAACACCGGGGAGCTGTTTTTT. As protein: CASSPPGANTGELFF. Full variable domain (remainder filled in from reference TRBV7-9 and TRBJ2-2): DTGVSQNPRHKITKRGQNVTFRCDPISEHNRLYWYRQTLGQGPEFLTYFQNEAQLEKSRLLSDRFSAERPKGSFSTLEIQRTEQGDSAMYLCASSPPGANTGELFFGEGSRLTVL.

The rearrangement uses TRBV5-6 and TRBJ1-5, with TRBD1 as a possible D gene (6 bases). Germline values: CDR1 SGHDT, CDR2 YYEEEE. The V gene lost 4 bases and the J gene lost 3 bases, with 11 bases spanning the gap. This CDR3 has 14 residues. As DNA, the CDR3 is TGTGCCAGCAGCCGCCAGGGGTACAATCAGCCCCAGCATTTT. This sequence encodes CASSRQGYNQPQHF.

J is TRBJ2-7 and V is TRBV7-6; D unclear. The V gene's germline CDR1 is SGHVS and CDR2 FNYEAQ. V gave up 5 bases and J gave up 7 bases, with 21 bases separating them. The CDR3 extends over 15 amino acids. CDR3 DNA sequence: TGTGCCAGCAGCCCCAGACTCGGCCAGATGATTGAGCAGTACTTC. It is translated as CASSPRLGQMIEQYF.

This chain connects TRBV5-4 to TRBJ1-2, with a tentative D call TRBD1 (6 bases). From germline, CDR1 is SGHNT and CDR2 YYREEE (reference sequence). V lost 3 bases and J 1 base, leaving 16 bases between the germline ends. The CDR3 has 16 amino acids. The CDR3 region has the DNA TGTGCCAGCAGCTGGGGGGGCCAGAGCTATAACTATGGCTACACCTTC. Encoded protein: CASSWGGQSYNYGYTF.